This T cell receptor beta chain was obtained from a study of T-cell reconstitution after alpha-beta-depleted transplantation in children (dated by TCRdb to between 2015 and 2016). For the study in its entirety: Using TCR repertoire profiling, the study quantitatively followed how T-cell immune reconstitution unfolded in children after TCRalphabeta/CD19-depleted allogeneic hematopoietic cell transplantation. On the study overall, not on this receptor specifically: The frequencies of hyperexpanded clones fell over the following months, and after one year, T-cell counts and TCRbeta diversity were mostly attributed to newly produced T cells. The high TCRbeta diversity at day 60 in some patients was ascribed to recipient T cells and intrathymic progenitors that had survived conditioning. Apparently early alphabetaT-cell count recovery about two months after transplant reportedly relied on only several hundred rapidly expanded clones derived from non-depleted graft cells.

CDR1 and CDR2, looked up from the germline V gene, are SNHLY and FYNNEI. The CDR3 sequence holds 15 residues, the cysteine and phenylalanine included. Only CDR3 DNA is held: 45 bases, read in frame from base 1. Relative to germline, V is 3 bases shorter and J is 0 bases shorter, with 10 bases between their ends. As for this clonotype: The antigen this receptor binds is unknown. No much larger clonotype is one base removed from it; base qualities were not supplied.

Explained via the paper, the time point label denotes: day 60 (about 2 months) after transplantation. Interpreted using the paper, the treatment or condition label stands for: allogeneic hematopoietic cell transplantation with graft depleted of TCRalphabeta T cells and CD19 B cells. The children who served as transplant recipients had been given grafts of TCRalphabeta/CD19-depleted allogeneic hematopoietic cells. Library preparation employed PCR. TCRdb shows the sequencer as Illumina HiSeq 2500. TCR libraries were prepared with molecular barcoding, using unique molecular identifiers to normalize TCRbeta repertoire quantification. TCRdb cleaned the public reads at Q25 with fastp, built clones with MiXCR and kept in-frame beta chains. Each CDR3 protein appears once, grouped with its most common genes and DNA. In this sample the table shows about 98,000 distinct CDR3 sequences, 5% to 6% of which occur a single time. The ten biggest clones cover roughly 5.5% of the sample.

The sequence came from a female patient aged 2-9 years who had a stem cell transplant for Fanconi anemia, so the T cells may come from the graft donor. The material sequenced was PBMCs, mostly from graft donor cells, taken 60 days after TCRalphabeta/CD19-depleted stem cell transplant. This chain joins TRBV2 to TRBJ2-3, with TRBD2 perhaps the D gene, on 6 matching bases. The sequenced DNA is TGTGCCAGCAGTGAGGGGGGAATTAGCACAGATACGCAGTATTTT. Translated, it gives CASSEGGISTDTQYF. The variable domain in full, with residues beyond the CDR3 obtained from the reference TRBV2 and TRBJ2-3 genes, is EPEVTQTPSHQVTQMGQEVILRCVPISNHLYFYWYRQILGQKVEFLVSFYNNEISEKSEIFDDQFSVERPDGSNFTLKIRSTKLEDSAMYFCASSEGGISTDTQYFGPGTRLTVL.